The 20 T cell receptor beta chains listed next were all sequenced from one sample in a study of T-cell reconstitution after alpha-beta-depleted transplantation in children. A library of TCRbeta sequences, prepared with unique molecular identifiers, was generated. TCRdb re-called the PCR reads with MiXCR, one entry per CDR3 protein. Of about 240,000 distinct CDR3 sequences in the sample, roughly 26% are singletons; the top ten hold around 2.5%. Sequences were derived from PBMCs, sampled before TCRalphabeta/CD19-depleted stem cell transplant. All receptors derive from a girl aged 2-10 years with Fanconi anemia, due to receive a stem cell transplant.

This clonotype was counted a single time. The chain has TRBV4-2 and TRBJ2-7; TRBD1 agrees at 7 bases. This CDR3 spans 16 amino acids. V lost 3 bases to trimming and J lost 3 bases; unmatched junction nucleotides: 11. The germline gives CDR1 LGHNA, CDR2 YNFKEQ. DNA for the CDR3: TGTGCCAGCAGCCACCAGAGGGGGCAGGGAGACTACGAGCAGTACTTC. Its protein product is CASSHQRGQGDYEQYF.

At least ten counts were recorded for this clonotype. The rearrangement links TRBV9 to TRBJ2-7; D not certain. The CDR3 loop spans 16 amino acids. Trimming cost V 0 bases and J 4 bases, with 17 bases left between them. Germline CDR1 is SGDLS and CDR2 is YYNGEE. CDR3 sequence: CASSVDAATASYEQYF. The CDR3 DNA is TGTGCCAGCAGCGTAGATGCCGCAACGGCGAGTTACGAGCAGTACTTC.

This clonotype came up many times. This chain connects TRBV25-1 to TRBJ2-1, with 11 bases that match TRBD2. Trimming cost V 1 base and J 8 bases; bases outside gene matches: 7. Germline V lookup: CDR1 MGHDK, CDR2 SYGVNS. The CDR3 length is 16 residues. CDR3 sequence (DNA): TGTGCCAGCAGTGAATCCGTCCTAGCGGGGGGAGATGAGCAGTTCTTC. Amino acid sequence: CASSESVLAGGDEQFF.

This clonotype was found a few times. The chain recombines TRBV5-1 with TRBJ2-7; 7 bases fit TRBD1. Germline CDR1 and CDR2: SGHRS and YFSETQ. CDR3 length: 13 amino acids. Trimming at V came to 4 bases and at J to 2 bases, leaving 3 bases not matched to a gene. CDR3 in DNA: TGCGCCAGCAGCATGGGACAGCCCTACGAGCAGTACTTC. It specifies CASSMGQPYEQYF.

This clonotype was recorded many times. The chain couples TRBV5-1 to TRBJ2-3, with 8 positions matching TRBD2. Germline V gene data show CDR1 as SGHRS and CDR2 as YFSETQ. The CDR3 is 14 amino acids. V lost 3 bases, J lost 6 bases, and 6 bases stayed unmatched. The CDR3 coding sequence is TGCGCCAGCAGCTCGGGACTAGAGGCGGATACGCAGTATTTT. Protein sequence: CASSSGLEADTQYF.

The chain recombines TRBV20-1 with TRBJ2-1, with D possibly being TRBD2 (5 bases). Germline CDR1 reads DFQATT; CDR2 reads SNEGSKA (reference sequence). Deletions cut 8 bases from V and 6 bases from J, with 17 bases between. The CDR3 is made up of 13 amino acids. This CDR3 is CSSTAGGGNEQFF. The DNA for the CDR3 is TGCAGTTCCACTGCGGGTGGAGGCAATGAGCAGTTCTTC.

This clonotype was observed at least ten times. A read error may account for a junction end that differs from germline. This rearrangement joins TRBV12-3 or TRBV12-4 to TRBJ1-2; D is unresolved. CDR3 length: 8 amino acids. CDR3 region: CASSFRAF. CDR3 nucleotide sequence: TGTGCCAGCAGTTTTCGGGCCTTC.

The chain is built from TRBV20-1 and TRBJ2-4; no clear D. Germline-derived CDR1 and CDR2 are DFQATT and SNEGSKA (reference sequence). CDR3 length: 14 residues. The ends were cut back, 0 bases at V and 2 bases at J, with 8 bases in the middle. The CDR3 is CSARDRLTKNIQYF. CDR3 nucleotide sequence: TGCAGTGCTAGAGACAGGCTAACCAAAAACATTCAGTACTTC.

The sample holds many counts of this clonotype. This rearrangement joins TRBV6-2 or TRBV6-3 to TRBJ1-1; D possibly corresponds to TRBD1 (5 bases). The CDR3 contains 13 residues. Germline V CDR1 and CDR2: MNHEY, SVGEGT. V was cut by 10 bases and J by 10 bases, with 22 bases left in between. CDR3 bases: TGTGCCACCGTAACGTATGGGGACGTGGGAGCTTTCTTT. It translates to CATVTYGDVGAFF.

This chain uses TRBV20-1 with TRBJ2-5; D is unclear. There are 14 residues in the CDR3. V lost 3 bases, J lost 5 bases, and 16 bases lay in between. Germline assignment: CDR1 DFQATT and CDR2 SNEGSKA (reference sequence). This CDR3 is CSASQIEQAETQYF. The DNA of the CDR3 is TGCAGTGCTAGTCAGATTGAGCAGGCGGAGACCCAGTACTTC.

This clonotype was seen repeatedly, ten times or more. V and J are TRBV2 and TRBJ2-6; D could derive from TRBD1 or TRBD2 (5 bases each). This CDR3 region has 16 residues. Germline values: CDR1 SNHLY, CDR2 FYNNEI. Trimming took off 3 bases at V and 2 bases at J, with 11 bases between the two ends. The CDR3 loop is CASSDSRGPGANVLTF. The CDR3, as DNA: TGTGCCAGCAGTGATTCTAGGGGACCTGGGGCCAACGTCCTGACTTTC.

The chain combines TRBV11-2 with TRBJ2-3, with 7 bases that match TRBD1. Trimming at V came to 2 bases and at J to 7 bases, leaving 12 bases not matched to a gene. The CDR3 sequence is 16 residues long. The germline V gene has CDR1 SGHAT and CDR2 FQNNGV. This chain's CDR3 is CASSLSEGQAPHTQYF. DNA of the CDR3: TGTGCCAGCAGCTTATCGGAAGGACAGGCCCCCCATACGCAGTATTTT. The complete variable domain, with remaining parts taken from reference TRBV11-2 and TRBJ2-3, reads EAGVAQSPRYKIIEKRQSVAFWCNPISGHATLYWYQQILGQGPKLLIQFQNNGVVDDSQLPKDRFSAERLKGVDSTLKIQPAKLEDSAVYLCASSLSEGQAPHTQYFGPGTRLTVL.

This clonotype was counted between two and nine times. The chain has TRBV27 and TRBJ2-2; TRBD1 agrees at 8 bases. Looked up from germline, CDR1 is MNHEY and CDR2 is SMNVEV (reference sequence). The J segment lost 6 bases and the V segment lost 6 bases, leaving 6 bases of the junction unmatched. CDR3 length equals 14 residues. This CDR3 reads CASRIIQGAGELFF. The CDR3 DNA follows: TGTGCCAGCAGGATAATACAGGGGGCCGGGGAGCTGTTTTTT.

This clonotype was counted a few times. V usage is TRBV7-6 and J usage is TRBJ2-7, with 9 nucleotides matching TRBD1. The CDR3 is 15 residues long. Trimming at V came to 3 bases and at J to 5 bases, leaving 8 bases not matched to a gene. CDR1 and CDR2 (germline): SGHVS, FNYEAQ. The CDR3 loop reads CASSFPGTGWNEQYF. The CDR3 DNA reads TGTGCCAGCAGCTTTCCTGGGACAGGGTGGAACGAGCAGTACTTC.

At least ten counts were recorded for this clonotype. The chain combines TRBV10-3 with TRBJ2-5; 9 bases agree with TRBD1. From germline, CDR1 is ENHRY and CDR2 SYGVKD. This CDR3 has 14 residues. After removal of 6 bases from V and 5 bases from J, the junction contained 7 bases not matched to a gene. CDR3 sequence: CAIRSTGGWETQYF. CDR3 coding DNA: TGTGCCATCAGGAGTACAGGGGGCTGGGAGACCCAGTACTTC.

This clonotype was counted many times. The J gene is TRBJ2-6, the V gene TRBV29-1, with 8 bases matching TRBD2. CDR3 length: 14 amino acids. J was trimmed by 4 bases and V by 6 bases; bases with no gene match: 5. Per germline, CDR1 SQVTM and CDR2 ANQGSEA. For the CDR3, the DNA is TGCAGCGTCCGGGGGGGACTAGGGGCCAACGTCCTGACTTTC. Protein product: CSVRGGLGANVLTF.

Remarks on this clonotype: This may be a read error: a much more frequent sequence differs by one nucleotide. The chain links TRBV29-1 to TRBJ2-7; TRBD2 agrees at 7 bases. CDR3 length equals 13 residues. The germline V gene encodes CDR1 SQVTM and CDR2 ANQGSEA. CDR3: CSVGGRVSYKQYF. The CDR3, as DNA: TGCAGCGTTGGAGGGAGGGTTTCCTACAAGCAGTACTTC.

The genes are TRBV5-1 and TRBJ2-4, with TRBD2 matching over 7 bases. J was trimmed by 8 bases and V by 0 bases; bases with no gene match: 5. There are 14 residues in the CDR3. Germline V lookup: CDR1 SGHRS, CDR2 YFSETQ. This chain's CDR3 is CASSLEGGLDIQYF. The CDR3, as DNA: TGCGCCAGCAGCTTGGAGGGAGGGTTGGACATTCAGTACTTC.

This clonotype has at least ten counts. This chain joins TRBV5-1 and TRBJ2-7; 11 nucleotides match TRBD2. Germline CDR1 SGHRS, CDR2 YFSETQ. The CDR3 totals 15 residues. The trim removed 4 bases at V and 2 bases at J, leaving 5 bases unmatched. CDR3 loop: CASSLGLADTYEQYF. DNA of the CDR3: TGCGCCAGCAGCCTGGGACTAGCGGATACCTACGAGCAGTACTTC.

This clonotype was picked up many times. The chain employs TRBV28 and TRBJ2-7; 8 positions match TRBD1. Germline V gene data show CDR1 as MDHEN and CDR2 as SYDVKM. The CDR3 runs 17 residues. Losses at the gene ends were 3 bases for V and 2 bases for J; bases not matched to a gene: 12. The CDR3 DNA reads TGTGCCAGCAGTTTCACCGGGACAGGTGTAATCGCCTACGAGCAGTACTTC. Its protein is CASSFTGTGVIAYEQYF.